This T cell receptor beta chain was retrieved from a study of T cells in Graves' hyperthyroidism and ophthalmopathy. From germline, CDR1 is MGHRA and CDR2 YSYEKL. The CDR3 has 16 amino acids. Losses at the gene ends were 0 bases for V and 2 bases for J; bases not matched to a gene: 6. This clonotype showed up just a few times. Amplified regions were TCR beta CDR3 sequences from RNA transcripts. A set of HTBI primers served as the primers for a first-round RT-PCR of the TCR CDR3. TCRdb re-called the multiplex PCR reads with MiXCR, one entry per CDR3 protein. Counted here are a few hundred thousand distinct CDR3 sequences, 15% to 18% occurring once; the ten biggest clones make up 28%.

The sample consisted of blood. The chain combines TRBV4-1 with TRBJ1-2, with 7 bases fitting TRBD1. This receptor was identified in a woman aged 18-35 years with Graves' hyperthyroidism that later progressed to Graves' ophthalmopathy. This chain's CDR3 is CASSQDQGDRNYGYTF. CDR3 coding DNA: TGCGCCAGCAGCCAAGATCAGGGGGACAGAAACTATGGCTACACCTTC.